The clone carrying this T cell receptor (beta chain) was counted ten times or more. Distinct nucleotide sequences in the sample also encode this CDR3. The source of the sample is a study of control samples from healthy donors and cancer patients. Profiling relied on immunoSEQ multiplex PCR, and the TCRdb table lists in-frame clones only, not all of them. This sample has under 450,000 clones, with 80% to 95% found just once. Germline CDR1 MNHEY, CDR2 SVGEGT. V was pared by 3 bases and J by 8 bases, with 7 bases between. The CDR3 runs to 11 residues. The sequencing sample was made of PBMCs. The sequence was obtained from a man in his forties with head and neck cancer. The V gene is TRBV6-2 or TRBV6-3, the J gene TRBJ1-1, with D hard to call. This CDR3 is CASSYPDEAFF. CDR3 in DNA: TGTGCCAGCAGTTATCCAGACGAAGCTTTCTTT.